This TCR beta chain was recovered during a study of blood T cell repertoires in COVID-19. The assay was immunoSEQ multiplex PCR, and TCRdb's table has in-frame clones only and misses some. This sample has fewer than 300,000 clones; approximately 90% occur once, and the top ten carry around 1.1%. This CDR3 is built from 15 residues. Germline V CDR1 and CDR2: SGHAT, FQDESV (reference sequence). V was clipped by 5 bases and J by 6 bases, with 18 bases between them. Participants were aged roughly 18 to 100 years from 20 to 30 US areas. Clinical history as reported by participants underpinned cohort assignment.

The specimen sequenced was PBMCs or T cells enriched from blood (not recorded which). This clonotype was sampled from a woman in her thirties who had recovered from COVID-19. The chain employs TRBV11-1 and TRBJ2-3; no clear D gene. CDR3 coding DNA: TGTGCCAGCAGCCGAGTTCGAGCCGCCGCTGATACGCAGTATTTT. It encodes CASSRVRAAADTQYF.